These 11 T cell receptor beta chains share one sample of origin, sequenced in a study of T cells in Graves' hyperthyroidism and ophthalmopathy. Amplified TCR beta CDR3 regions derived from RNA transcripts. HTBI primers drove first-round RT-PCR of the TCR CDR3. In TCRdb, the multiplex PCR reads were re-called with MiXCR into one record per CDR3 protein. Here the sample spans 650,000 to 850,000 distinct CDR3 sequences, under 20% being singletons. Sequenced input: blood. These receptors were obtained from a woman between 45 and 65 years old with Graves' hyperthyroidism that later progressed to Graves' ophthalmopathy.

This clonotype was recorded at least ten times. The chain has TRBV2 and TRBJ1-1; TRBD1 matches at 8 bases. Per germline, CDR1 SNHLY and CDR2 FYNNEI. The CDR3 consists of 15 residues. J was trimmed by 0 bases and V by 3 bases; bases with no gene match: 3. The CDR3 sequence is CASSDRGLLNTEAFF. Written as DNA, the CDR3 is TGTGCCAGCAGTGACAGGGGGCTGCTGAACACTGAAGCTTTCTTT. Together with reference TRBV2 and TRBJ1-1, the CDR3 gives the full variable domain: EPEVTQTPSHQVTQMGQEVILRCVPISNHLYFYWYRQILGQKVEFLVSFYNNEISEKSEIFDDQFSVERPDGSNFTLKIRSTKLEDSAMYFCASSDRGLLNTEAFFGQGTRLTVV.

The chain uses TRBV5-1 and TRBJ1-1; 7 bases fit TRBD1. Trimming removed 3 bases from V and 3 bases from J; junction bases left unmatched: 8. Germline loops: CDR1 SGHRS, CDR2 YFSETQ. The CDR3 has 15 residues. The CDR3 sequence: CASSSRQGLDTEAFF. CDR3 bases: TGCGCCAGCAGCTCGCGACAGGGTTTGGACACTGAAGCTTTCTTT.

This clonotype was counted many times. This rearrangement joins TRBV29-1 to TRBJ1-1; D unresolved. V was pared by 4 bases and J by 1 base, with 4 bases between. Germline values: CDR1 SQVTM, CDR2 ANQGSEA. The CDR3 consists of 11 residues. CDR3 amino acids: CSVVWNTEAFF. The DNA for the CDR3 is TGCAGCGTTGTTTGGAACACTGAAGCTTTCTTT.

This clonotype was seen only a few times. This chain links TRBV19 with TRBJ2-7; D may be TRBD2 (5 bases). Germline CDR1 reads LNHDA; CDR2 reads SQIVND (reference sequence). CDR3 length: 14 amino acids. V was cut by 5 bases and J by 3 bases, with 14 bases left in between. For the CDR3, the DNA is TGTGCCAGTAGTCCCGGTGGACTGGTCTACGAGCAGTACTTC. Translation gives CASSPGGLVYEQYF.

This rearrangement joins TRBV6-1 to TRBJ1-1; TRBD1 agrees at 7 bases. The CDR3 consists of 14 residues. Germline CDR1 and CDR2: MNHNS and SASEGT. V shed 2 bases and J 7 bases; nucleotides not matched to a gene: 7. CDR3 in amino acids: CASSERKGADEAFF. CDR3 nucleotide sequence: TGTGCCAGCAGTGAAAGAAAGGGGGCCGATGAAGCTTTCTTT.

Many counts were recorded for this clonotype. The CDR3 is CAWSGRVGDTGELFF. The CDR3 nucleotides are TGTGCCTGGAGTGGAAGGGTCGGTGACACCGGGGAGCTGTTTTTT. The chain joins TRBV30 to TRBJ2-2; unclear D gene. CDR1 GTSNPN and CDR2 SVGIG come from the germline V gene (reference sequence). CDR3 length equals 15 residues. Trimming left V 1 base short and J 3 bases short, with 12 bases between. The full variable domain, its missing parts supplied by reference TRBV30 and TRBJ2-2, is SQTIHQWPATLVQPVGSPLSLECTVEGTSNPNLYWYRQAAGRGLQLLFYSVGIGQISSEVPQNLSASRPQDRQFILSSKKLLLSDSGFYLCAWSGRVGDTGELFFGEGSRLTVL.

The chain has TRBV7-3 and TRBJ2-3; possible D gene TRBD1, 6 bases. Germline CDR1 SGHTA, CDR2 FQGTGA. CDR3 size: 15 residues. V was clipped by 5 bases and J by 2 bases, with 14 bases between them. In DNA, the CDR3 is TGTGCCAGCAGCCCACGGGCAGGGGACACAGATACGCAGTATTTT. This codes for CASSPRAGDTDTQYF.

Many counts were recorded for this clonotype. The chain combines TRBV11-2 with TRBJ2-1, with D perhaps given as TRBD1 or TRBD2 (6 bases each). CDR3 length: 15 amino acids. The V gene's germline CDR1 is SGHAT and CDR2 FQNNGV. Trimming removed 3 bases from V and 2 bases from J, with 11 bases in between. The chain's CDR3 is CASSLSGGTYNEQFF. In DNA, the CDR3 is TGTGCCAGCAGCTTGTCCGGGGGCACCTACAATGAGCAGTTCTTC.

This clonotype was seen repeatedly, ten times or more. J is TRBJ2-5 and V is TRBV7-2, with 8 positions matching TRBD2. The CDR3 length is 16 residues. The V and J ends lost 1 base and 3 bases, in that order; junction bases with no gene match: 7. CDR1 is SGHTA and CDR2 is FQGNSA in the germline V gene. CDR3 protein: CASSLGSSGGKETQYF. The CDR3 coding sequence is TGTGCCAGCAGCTTAGGGTCGAGCGGGGGTAAAGAGACCCAGTACTTC.

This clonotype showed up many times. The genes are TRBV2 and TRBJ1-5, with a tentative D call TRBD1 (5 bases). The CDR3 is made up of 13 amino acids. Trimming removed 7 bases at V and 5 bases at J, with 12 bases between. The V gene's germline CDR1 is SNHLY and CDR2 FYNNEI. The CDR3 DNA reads TGTGCCAGCATTGGGCCGGGGGATCAGCCCCAGCATTTT. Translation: CASIGPGDQPQHF. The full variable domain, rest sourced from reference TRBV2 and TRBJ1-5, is EPEVTQTPSHQVTQMGQEVILRCVPISNHLYFYWYRQILGQKVEFLVSFYNNEISEKSEIFDDQFSVERPDGSNFTLKIRSTKLEDSAMYFCASIGPGDQPQHFGDGTRLSIL.

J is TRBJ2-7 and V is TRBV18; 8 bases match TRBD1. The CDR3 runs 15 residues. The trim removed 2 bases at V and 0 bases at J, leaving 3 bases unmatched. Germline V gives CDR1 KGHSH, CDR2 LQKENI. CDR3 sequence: CASSPITGGSYEQYF. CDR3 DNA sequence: TGTGCCAGCTCACCAATTACAGGGGGCTCCTACGAGCAGTACTTC.